A selection of T cell receptor beta chains follows, all from one sample in a study of blood T cell repertoires in COVID-19. Profiling relied on immunoSEQ multiplex PCR, and the TCRdb table lists in-frame clones only, not all of them. Of about 400,000 clones detected, 70% to 90% appear once; the ten largest clones hold approximately 1%. The sample consisted of PBMCs or T cells enriched from blood (not recorded which). Source of these receptors: a woman in her 30s with acute COVID-19. The CDR3 runs from the conserved cysteine through the conserved F or W. The order of the fields is V gene, CDR3 length, D gene, J gene, clone size, CDR3 protein, CDR3 DNA. D genes are given only for firm matches. The size field is filled for only some rows; it gives once, few, many or a size class.

TRBV19	14	-	TRBJ1-5	-	CASEDGRAGQPQHF	TGTGCCAGTGAGGATGGGAGGGCTGGTCAGCCCCAGCATTTT
TRBV20-1	12	-	TRBJ1-6	-	CSASRQEQPLHF	TGCAGTGCTAGTCGCCAAGAACAGCCCCTCCACTTT
TRBV6-5	13	TRBD1	TRBJ1-2	-	CATQGRGVSGYTF	TGTGCCACACAGGGGAGAGGTGTCAGTGGCTACACCTTC
TRBV5-1	12	-	TRBJ2-7	-	CASSITGDEQYF	TGCGCCAGCAGCATAACGGGAGACGAGCAGTACTTC
TRBV5-1	12	-	TRBJ2-3	-	CASKESTDTQYF	TGCGCCAGCAAGGAGTCCACAGATACGCAGTATTTT
TRBV6-5	15	-	TRBJ1-5	-	CASKENSLPNQPQHF	TGTGCCAGCAAAGAAAACAGCCTTCCCAATCAGCCCCAGCATTTT
TRBV10-2	13	TRBD1	TRBJ1-1	-	CASSRQGNTEAFF	TGCGCCAGCAGTCGACAGGGGAACACTGAAGCTTTCTTT
TRBV6-5	14	-	TRBJ1-2	few	CASSYLGQGVGYTF	TGTGCCAGCAGTTACTTGGGGCAGGGTGTTGGCTACACCTTC
TRBV29-1	12	TRBD1	TRBJ2-5	-	CSVETGVGTQYF	TGCAGCGTTGAGACAGGGGTTGGGACCCAGTACTTC
TRBV18	16	-	TRBJ2-2	-	CASSPPWRQETGELFF	TGTGCCAGCTCACCACCGTGGAGACAGGAGACCGGGGAGCTGTTTTTT
TRBV20-1	11	-	TRBJ2-3	-	CSSEGTDTQYF	TGCAGTTCAGAGGGCACAGATACGCAGTATTTT
TRBV5-1	14	-	TRBJ2-2	few	CASSTYTGGGELFF	TGCGCCAGCAGCACATACACAGGTGGAGGGGAGCTGTTTTTT
TRBV3-1/TRBV3-2	15	TRBD1	TRBJ2-7	-	CASSQVPRTGNEQYF	TGTGCCAGCAGCCAAGTCCCCCGGACAGGGAACGAGCAGTACTTC
TRBV4-1	16	-	TRBJ2-1	-	CASSQPARTKNPLQFF	TGCGCCAGCAGCCAACCTGCCCGGACTAAAAACCCGTTGCAGTTCTTC
TRBV2	16	-	TRBJ1-6	-	CASSKGGVSYNSPLHF	TGTGCCAGCAGCAAAGGGGGGGTCTCCTATAATTCACCCCTCCACTTT
TRBV7-2	13	-	TRBJ2-7	-	CASSHSTGYEQYF	TGTGCCAGCAGCCACTCCACTGGCTACGAGCAGTACTTC
TRBV18	15	TRBD1	TRBJ2-7	-	CASSIGTGSSYEQYF	TGTGCCAGCTCAATAGGGACAGGGAGCTCCTACGAGCAGTACTTC
TRBV19	18	-	TRBJ1-2	-	CASSISAPGAPVPYGYTF	TGTGCCAGTAGTATCTCCGCCCCAGGGGCGCCGGTCCCTTATGGCTACACCTTC
TRBV7-2	19	TRBD1	TRBJ1-2	-	CASSPRGVGTGGVFFGYTF	TGTGCCAGCAGCCCGAGGGGGGTGGGGACAGGGGGCGTCTTCTTCGGCTACACCTTC
TRBV5-1	15	TRBD1	TRBJ2-7	-	CASSRFGDREGEQYF	TGCGCCAGCAGCCGGTTTGGGGACAGGGAGGGCGAGCAGTACTTC
TRBV5-6	17	-	TRBJ2-7	-	CASSVGLGRGYFFEQYF	TGTGCCAGCAGCGTTGGGTTGGGAAGGGGTTATTTCTTCGAGCAGTACTTC
TRBV2	17	-	TRBJ2-7	once	CASSGGGSGRLPYEQYF	TGTGCCAGCAGTGGAGGGGGTTCGGGGCGGCTGCCCTACGAGCAGTACTTC
TRBV27	14	-	TRBJ2-1	once	CASSLGQPGDEQFF	TGTGCCAGCAGTTTAGGGCAGCCCGGGGATGAGCAGTTCTTC
TRBV27	15	TRBD1	TRBJ2-2	-	CASSSRPQGTGELFF	TGTGCCAGCAGTTCCCGCCCACAGGGGACCGGGGAGCTGTTTTTT
TRBV28	14	-	TRBJ2-7	-	CASTETGRPYEQYF	TGTGCCAGCACCGAGACGGGAAGACCTTACGAGCAGTACTTC
TRBV11-2	15	-	TRBJ2-7	-	CASSLSFGGTYEQYF	TGTGCCAGCAGCTTATCGTTTGGGGGGACCTACGAGCAGTACTTC
TRBV2	13	TRBD1	TRBJ1-2	-	CASIGTGVYGYTF	TGTGCCAGCATTGGGACAGGGGTGTACGGCTACACCTTC
TRBV3-1/TRBV3-2	16	TRBD2	TRBJ2-3	-	CASSQTSGGRGDTQYF	TGTGCCAGCAGCCAGACTAGCGGGGGGCGGGGAGATACGCAGTATTTT